This TCR beta chain was recorded in a study of shared clonotypes between healthy human individuals. The naive CD8 fraction comprised CD45RO-negative cells positively selected for CCR7 and excluded terminally differentiated effector memory CD45RA+ cells. Only in-frame clones appear in the TCRdb table, and some are missing; sequencing was by immunoSEQ multiplex PCR. The table lists nearly 2 million clones, 85% to 95% of them singletons. CDR1 is LGHNA, CDR2 YSLEER, per germline. CDR3 length: 15 residues. The V and J ends lost 0 bases and 4 bases, in that order; junction bases with no gene match: 6. This receptor was obtained from a man between 18 and 35 years old in good health. Sequences were obtained from naive CD8+ T cells sorted from blood. The V gene is TRBV4-3, the J gene TRBJ2-7; TRBD2 matches at 7 bases. The CDR3 is CASSQDPLAVYEQYF. In DNA, the CDR3 is TGCGCCAGCAGCCAAGACCCCCTAGCGGTGTACGAGCAGTACTTC.